This T cell receptor (beta chain) emerged from a study of blood T cell repertoires in COVID-19. Study at large: Samples taken during acute and convalescent COVID-19 were collected in the United States, Italy and Spain. T cells, B-cell-depleted T cells, or PBMCs supplied cDNA or gDNA.

This CDR3 is 14 amino acids long. The germline V gene encodes CDR1 SEHNR and CDR2 FQNEAQ (reference sequence). The J segment lost 6 bases and the V segment lost 5 bases, leaving 7 bases of the junction unmatched. Original analysis: By means of reference gene primer amplification, nucleated cell counts were estimated. The protocol was immunoSEQ multiplex PCR, while the TCRdb copy is restricted to in-frame clones and leaves out a portion. Clonal size and the V and J genes are those of that table, whereas D and trimming came from the DNA. The data show fewer than 200,000 clones, with more than 80% seen just once and 6.5% to 8.5% held by the top ten.

The rearrangement uses TRBV7-9 and TRBJ1-1, with 9 bases matching TRBD1. This receptor was obtained from a human donor in a cohort sampled during active COVID-19. The sample comprised peripheral blood. The CDR3 loop is CASSHGTGRAEAFF. The CDR3, as DNA: TGTGCCAGCAGCCACGGGACAGGGAGGGCTGAAGCTTTCTTT.